This T cell receptor beta chain appears in the sequencing data of a study of T-cell memory formation after mild COVID-19. Across the whole study: Largely donor-specific TCR clusters were found. Regarding the study as a whole: Pre-infection memory carried some responding clones, suggesting that cross-reactive memory joined. Later expanders leaned CD4+, whereas clones that contracted between day 15 and 85 were balanced CD4/CD8.

This clonotype was counted a few times. Antigen unknown. Barcoded TCR alpha and TCR beta cDNA libraries with UMIs came from 5'RACE using constant-segment primers. TCRdb reprocessed the 5' RACE reads with MiXCR, giving one entry per CDR3 protein. The data show 250,000 or so distinct CDR3 sequences, about a sixth seen once. This sequence was found in a man in his late teens or twenties who had mild COVID-19 (a few samples of this study predate the infection). Cell type and time point are not known. The sample comprised PBMCs or a T cell subset sorted from them (not recorded which).

The CDR3 sequence: CASRAGASSTDTQYF. The CDR3 bases are TGCGCCAGCAGGGCAGGGGCTTCTAGCACAGATACGCAGTATTTT. The chain employs TRBV10-2 and TRBJ2-3; possibly TRBD1 for D (6 bases). Trimming pared 6 bases from V and 0 bases from J, leaving 13 bases between. Looked up from germline, CDR1 is WSHSY and CDR2 is SAAADI. This CDR3 spans 15 amino acids.